This TCR beta chain appears in the sequencing data of a study of cytomegalovirus exposure and HLA in healthy donors. The table came from immunoSEQ multiplex PCR; TCRdb's copy has only in-frame clones and leaves some out. The sample has 100,000 to 150,000 clones, roughly 89% seen once; the top ten hold 1% to 1.5%. The CDR3 totals 14 residues. Germline V gives CDR1 SGHRS, CDR2 YFSETQ. J gave up 6 bases and V 7 bases, and 6 bases lay outside the gene matches. V gene TRBV5-1 combines with J gene TRBJ2-1; TRBD2 matches at 11 bases. The sequenced sample consisted of PBMCs. This receptor was obtained from a woman aged 18-35 years in good health and CMV-seronegative. The CDR3: CASSGLAVLNEQFF. DNA of the CDR3: TGCGCCAGCTCGGGACTAGCGGTTCTCAATGAGCAGTTCTTC.